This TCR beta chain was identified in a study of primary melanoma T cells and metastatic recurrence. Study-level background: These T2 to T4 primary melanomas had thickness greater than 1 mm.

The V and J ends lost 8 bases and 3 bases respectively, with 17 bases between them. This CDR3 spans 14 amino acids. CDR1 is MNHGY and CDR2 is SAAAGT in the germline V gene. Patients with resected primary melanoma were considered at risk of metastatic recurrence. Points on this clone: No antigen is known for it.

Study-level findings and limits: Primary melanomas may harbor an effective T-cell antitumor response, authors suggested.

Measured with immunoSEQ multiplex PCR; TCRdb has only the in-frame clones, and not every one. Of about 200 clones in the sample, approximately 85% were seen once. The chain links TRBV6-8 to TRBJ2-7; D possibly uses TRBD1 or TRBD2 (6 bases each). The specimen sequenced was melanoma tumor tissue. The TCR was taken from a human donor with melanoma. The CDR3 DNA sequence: TGTGCCAGCGGATTGGGGGGCATCGGCTACGAGCAGTACTTC. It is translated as CASGLGGIGYEQYF.